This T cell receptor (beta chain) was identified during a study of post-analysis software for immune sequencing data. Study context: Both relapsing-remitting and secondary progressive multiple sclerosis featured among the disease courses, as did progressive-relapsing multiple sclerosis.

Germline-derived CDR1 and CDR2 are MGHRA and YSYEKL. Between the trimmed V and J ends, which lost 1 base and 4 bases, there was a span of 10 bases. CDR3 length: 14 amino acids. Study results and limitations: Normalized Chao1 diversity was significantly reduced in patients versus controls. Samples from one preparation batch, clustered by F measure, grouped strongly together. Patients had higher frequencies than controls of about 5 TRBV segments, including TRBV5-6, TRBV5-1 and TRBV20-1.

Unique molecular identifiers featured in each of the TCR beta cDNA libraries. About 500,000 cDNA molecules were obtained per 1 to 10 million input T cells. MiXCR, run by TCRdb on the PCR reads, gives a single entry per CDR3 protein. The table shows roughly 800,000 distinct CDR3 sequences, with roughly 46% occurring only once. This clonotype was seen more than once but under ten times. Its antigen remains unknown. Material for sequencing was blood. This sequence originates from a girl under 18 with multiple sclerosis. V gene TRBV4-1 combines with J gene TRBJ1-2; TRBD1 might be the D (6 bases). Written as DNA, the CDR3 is TGCGCCAGCAGCCAAGCCGGGGGGCCCTATGGCTACACCTTC. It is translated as CASSQAGGPYGYTF.